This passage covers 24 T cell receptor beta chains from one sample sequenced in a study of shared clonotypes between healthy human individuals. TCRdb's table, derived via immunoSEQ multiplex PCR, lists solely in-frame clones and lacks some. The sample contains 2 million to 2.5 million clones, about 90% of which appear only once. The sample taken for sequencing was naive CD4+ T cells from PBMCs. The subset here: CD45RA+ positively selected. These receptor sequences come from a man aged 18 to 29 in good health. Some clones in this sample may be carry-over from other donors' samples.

For the CDR3, the DNA is TGTGCCAGCAGCCAAGGACAGGGGCCTGAAGCTTTCTTT. The encoded protein is CASSQGQGPEAFF. The chain links TRBV11-3 to TRBJ1-1; 9 nucleotides agree with TRBD1. Trimming cost V 5 bases and J 6 bases; bases outside gene matches: 4. Per the germline V gene, CDR1 is SGHNT and CDR2 is YENEEA. The CDR3 spans 13 residues.

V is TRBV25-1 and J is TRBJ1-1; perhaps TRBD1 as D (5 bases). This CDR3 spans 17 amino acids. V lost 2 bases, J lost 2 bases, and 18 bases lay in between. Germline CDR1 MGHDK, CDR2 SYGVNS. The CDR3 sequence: CASSERSGRGYNTEAFF. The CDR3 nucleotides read TGTGCCAGCAGTGAACGCTCAGGGCGAGGCTACAACACTGAAGCTTTCTTT. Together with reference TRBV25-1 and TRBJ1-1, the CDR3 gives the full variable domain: EADIYQTPRYLVIGTGKKITLECSQTMGHDKMYWYQQDPGMELHLIHYSYGVNSTEKGDLSSESTVSRIRTEHFPLTLESARPSHTSQYLCASSERSGRGYNTEAFFGQGTRLTVV.

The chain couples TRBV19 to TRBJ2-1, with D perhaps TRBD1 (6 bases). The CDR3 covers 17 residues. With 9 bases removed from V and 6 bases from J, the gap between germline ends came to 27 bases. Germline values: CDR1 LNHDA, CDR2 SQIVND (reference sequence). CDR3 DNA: TGTGCCAGACCAGACCTAGCACGCTCCGAGGGGGTCAATGAGCAGTTCTTC. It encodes CARPDLARSEGVNEQFF.

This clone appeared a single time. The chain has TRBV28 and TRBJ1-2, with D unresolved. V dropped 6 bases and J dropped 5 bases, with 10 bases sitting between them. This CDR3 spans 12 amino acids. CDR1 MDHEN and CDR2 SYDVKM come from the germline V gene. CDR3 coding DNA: TGTGCCAGCAGCTCTAATGCGTATGGCTACACCTTC. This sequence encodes CASSSNAYGYTF.

This CDR3 is CASSSDRNSGNTIYF. DNA for the CDR3: TGTGCCAGCAGCTCGGACAGAAACTCTGGAAACACCATATATTTT. This chain joins TRBV7-9 and TRBJ1-3; weak D call: TRBD1 (6 bases). The CDR3 contains 15 residues. V was pared by 4 bases and J by 0 bases, with 10 bases between. Per germline, CDR1 SEHNR and CDR2 FQNEAQ (reference sequence).

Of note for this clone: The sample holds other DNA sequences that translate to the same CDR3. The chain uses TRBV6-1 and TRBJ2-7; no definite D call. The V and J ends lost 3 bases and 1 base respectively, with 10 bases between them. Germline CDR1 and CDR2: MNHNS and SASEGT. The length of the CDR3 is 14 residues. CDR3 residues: CASSDQGSSYEQYF. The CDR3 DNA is TGTGCCAGCAGTGACCAAGGGTCTTCCTACGAGCAGTACTTC.

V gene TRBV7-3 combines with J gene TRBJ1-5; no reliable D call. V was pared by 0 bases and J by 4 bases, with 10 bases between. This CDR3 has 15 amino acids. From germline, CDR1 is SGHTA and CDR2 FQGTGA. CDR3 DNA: TGTGCCAGCAGCTTAACGGGCGCACCGAATCAGCCCCAGCATTTT. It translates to CASSLTGAPNQPQHF.

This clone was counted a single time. CDR3 sequence: CASSLATGSPRMNTEAFF. The CDR3 region has the DNA TGTGCCAGCAGCTTAGCGACAGGGAGCCCCCGGATGAACACTGAAGCTTTCTTT. The chain joins TRBV7-8 to TRBJ1-1; 7 bases fit TRBD1. The CDR3 spans 18 residues. The ends lost 0 bases at V and 0 bases at J; junction bases unmatched: 10. The germline V gene has CDR1 SGHVS and CDR2 FQNEAQ.

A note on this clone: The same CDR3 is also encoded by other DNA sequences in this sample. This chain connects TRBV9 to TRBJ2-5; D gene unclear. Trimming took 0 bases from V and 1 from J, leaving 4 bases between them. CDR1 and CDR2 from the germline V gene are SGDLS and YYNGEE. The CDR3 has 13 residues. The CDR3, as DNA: TGTGCCAGCAGCGTAGCCGCCCAAGAGACCCAGTACTTC. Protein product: CASSVAAQETQYF. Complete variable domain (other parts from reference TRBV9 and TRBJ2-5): DSGVTQTPKHLITATGQRVTLRCSPRSGDLSVYWYQQSLDQGLQFLIQYYNGEERAKGNILERFSAQQFPDLHSELNLSSLELGDSALYFCASSVAAQETQYFGPGTRLLVL.

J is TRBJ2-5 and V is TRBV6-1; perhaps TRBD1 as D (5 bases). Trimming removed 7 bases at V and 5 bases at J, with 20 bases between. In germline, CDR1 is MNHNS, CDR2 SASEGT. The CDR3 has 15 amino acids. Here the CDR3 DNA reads TGTGCCAGCACCAAGGGGTCCCTCGGGCGGGAGACCCAGTACTTC. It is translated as CASTKGSLGRETQYF.

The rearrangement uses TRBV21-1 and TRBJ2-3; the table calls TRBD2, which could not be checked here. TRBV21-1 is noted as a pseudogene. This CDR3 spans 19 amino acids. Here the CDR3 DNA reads TGTGCCAGCAGCAAAATCTTCAATTGGCCGGGTACTGGGACAGATACGCAGTATTTT. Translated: CASSKIFNWPGTGTDTQYF.

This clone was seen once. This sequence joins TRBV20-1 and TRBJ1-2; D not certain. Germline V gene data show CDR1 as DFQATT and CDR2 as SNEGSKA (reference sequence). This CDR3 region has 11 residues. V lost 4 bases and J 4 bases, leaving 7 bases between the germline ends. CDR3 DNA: TGCAGTGCTAAGGTACTCTATGGCTACACCTTC. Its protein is CSAKVLYGYTF.

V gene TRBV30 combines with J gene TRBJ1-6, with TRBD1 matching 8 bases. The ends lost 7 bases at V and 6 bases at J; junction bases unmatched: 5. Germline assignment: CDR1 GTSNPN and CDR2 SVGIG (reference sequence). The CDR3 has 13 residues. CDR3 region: CAYRTGGNSPLHF. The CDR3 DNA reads TGTGCCTACAGAACAGGGGGTAATTCACCCCTCCACTTT.

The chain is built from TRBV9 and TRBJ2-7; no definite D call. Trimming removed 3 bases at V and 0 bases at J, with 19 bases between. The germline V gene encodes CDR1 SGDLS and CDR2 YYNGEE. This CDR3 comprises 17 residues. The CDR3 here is CASSARPDGQASYEQYF. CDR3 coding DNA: TGTGCCAGCAGCGCCCGGCCCGATGGGCAGGCCTCCTACGAGCAGTACTTC. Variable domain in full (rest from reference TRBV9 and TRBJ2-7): DSGVTQTPKHLITATGQRVTLRCSPRSGDLSVYWYQQSLDQGLQFLIQYYNGEERAKGNILERFSAQQFPDLHSELNLSSLELGDSALYFCASSARPDGQASYEQYFGPGTRLTVT.

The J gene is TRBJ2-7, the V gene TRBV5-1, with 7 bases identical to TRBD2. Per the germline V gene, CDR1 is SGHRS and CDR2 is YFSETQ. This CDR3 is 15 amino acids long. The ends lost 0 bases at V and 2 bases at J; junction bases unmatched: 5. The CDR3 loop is CASSLVQRDTYEQYF. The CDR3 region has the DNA TGCGCCAGCAGCTTGGTACAGCGGGATACCTACGAGCAGTACTTC.

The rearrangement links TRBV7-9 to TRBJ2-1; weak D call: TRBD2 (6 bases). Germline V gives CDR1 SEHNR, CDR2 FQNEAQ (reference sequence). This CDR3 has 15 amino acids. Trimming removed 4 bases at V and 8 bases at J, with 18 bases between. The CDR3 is CASSYQSGGLYEQFF. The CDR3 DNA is TGTGCCAGCAGCTACCAGTCTGGGGGACTCTATGAGCAGTTCTTC. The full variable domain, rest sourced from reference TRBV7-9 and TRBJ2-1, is DTGVSQNPRHKITKRGQNVTFRCDPISEHNRLYWYRQTLGQGPEFLTYFQNEAQLEKSRLLSDRFSAERPKGSFSTLEIQRTEQGDSAMYLCASSYQSGGLYEQFFGPGTRLTVL.

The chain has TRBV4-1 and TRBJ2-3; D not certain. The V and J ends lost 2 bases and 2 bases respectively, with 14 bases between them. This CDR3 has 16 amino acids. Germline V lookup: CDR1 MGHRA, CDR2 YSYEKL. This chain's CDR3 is CASSQRLVLSTDTQYF. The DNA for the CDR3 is TGCGCCAGCAGCCAAAGACTGGTTCTTTCCACAGATACGCAGTATTTT.

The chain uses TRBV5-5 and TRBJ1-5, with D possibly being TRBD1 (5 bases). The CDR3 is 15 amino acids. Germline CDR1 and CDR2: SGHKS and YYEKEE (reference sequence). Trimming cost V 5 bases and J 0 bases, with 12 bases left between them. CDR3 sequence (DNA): TGTGCCAGCAGACCCCAGGGAGATAGCAATCAGCCCCAGCATTTT. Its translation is CASRPQGDSNQPQHF.

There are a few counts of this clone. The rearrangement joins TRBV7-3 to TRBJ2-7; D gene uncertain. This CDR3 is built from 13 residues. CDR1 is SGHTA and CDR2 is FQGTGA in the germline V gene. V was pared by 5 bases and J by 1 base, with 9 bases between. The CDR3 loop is CASSKGSSYEQYF. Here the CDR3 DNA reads TGTGCCAGCAGCAAGGGCTCGTCCTACGAGCAGTACTTC.

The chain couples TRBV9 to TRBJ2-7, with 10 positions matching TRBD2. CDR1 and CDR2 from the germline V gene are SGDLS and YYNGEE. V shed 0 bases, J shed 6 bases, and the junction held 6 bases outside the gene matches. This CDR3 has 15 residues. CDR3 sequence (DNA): TGTGCCAGCAGCGTAGGTCTCCCTAGCGGGGGCGAGCAGTACTTC. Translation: CASSVGLPSGGEQYF.

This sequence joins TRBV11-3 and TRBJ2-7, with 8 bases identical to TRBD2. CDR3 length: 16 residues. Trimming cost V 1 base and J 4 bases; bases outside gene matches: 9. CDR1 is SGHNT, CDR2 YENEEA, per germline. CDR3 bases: TGTGCCAGCAGCTTAGGAGGTAGCGGGGCAGAATACGAGCAGTACTTC. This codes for CASSLGGSGAEYEQYF.

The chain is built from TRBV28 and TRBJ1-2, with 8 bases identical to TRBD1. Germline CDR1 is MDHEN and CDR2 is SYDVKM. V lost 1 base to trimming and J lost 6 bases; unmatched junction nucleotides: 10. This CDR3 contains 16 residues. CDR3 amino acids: CASSLSDRGTRNGYTF. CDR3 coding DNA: TGTGCCAGCAGTTTATCCGACAGGGGAACGCGAAATGGCTACACCTTC.

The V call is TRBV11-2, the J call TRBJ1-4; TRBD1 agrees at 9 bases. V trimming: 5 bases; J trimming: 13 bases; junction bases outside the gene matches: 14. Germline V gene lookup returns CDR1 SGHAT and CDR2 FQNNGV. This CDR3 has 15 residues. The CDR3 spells CASSPVPGQGTRLFF. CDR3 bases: TGTGCCAGCAGCCCTGTCCCGGGACAGGGAACGAGACTGTTTTTT.

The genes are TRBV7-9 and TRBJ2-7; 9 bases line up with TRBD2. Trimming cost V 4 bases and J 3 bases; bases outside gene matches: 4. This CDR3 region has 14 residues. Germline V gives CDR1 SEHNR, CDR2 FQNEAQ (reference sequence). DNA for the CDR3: TGTGCCAGCAGCTGGACTAGCGCGAACTACGAGCAGTACTTC. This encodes CASSWTSANYEQYF.